Described below is a single T cell receptor beta chain sequence and its context. This entry comes from a study of blood T cell repertoires in COVID-19. The wider study: COVID-19 samples from acute and convalescent phases originated in the United States, Italy and Spain. T cells, B-cell-depleted T cells, or PBMCs provided the cDNA or gDNA that served as material.

The authors' processing: Estimates of nucleated cell counts were drawn from the amplification of reference gene primers. Here immunoSEQ multiplex PCR was the method, and the copy in TCRdb shows in-frame clones only, minus some. The V and J calls and clone size were taken over from that table, and D and trimming were inferred from the DNA. The sample has 200,000 to 250,000 clones, 85% to 90% seen once. CDR1 and CDR2 (germline): MNHEY, SVGAGI. The V segment lost 6 bases and the J segment 7 bases; nucleotides outside the gene matches: 10. The length of the CDR3 is 15 residues. The sequenced sample was peripheral blood. This chain connects TRBV6-5 to TRBJ2-2, with 8 bases lining up with TRBD1. This sequence originates from a man in his sixties who had recovered from COVID-19. CDR3 residues: CASRPDRGWGGELFF. DNA for the CDR3: TGTGCCAGCAGGCCCGACAGGGGCTGGGGCGGGGAGCTGTTTTTT.